These 28 T cell receptor beta chains were sequenced from one sample in a study of T cells in Graves' hyperthyroidism and ophthalmopathy. RNA transcripts gave rise to amplified TCR beta CDR3 regions. RT-PCR in the first round (using the HTBI primer set) targeted the TCR CDR3. TCRdb reprocessed the multiplex PCR reads via MiXCR and lists one record per CDR3 protein. The table lists a few hundred thousand distinct CDR3 sequences, around 13% of them singletons, with 5.3% in the top ten. The sequencing input was blood. The receptors derive from a woman between 18 and 29 years old with Graves' hyperthyroidism.

Many counts were recorded for this clonotype. The chain has TRBV11-2 and TRBJ2-5, with 13 bases matching TRBD2. Trimming cost V 1 base and J 5 bases; bases outside gene matches: 4. Germline V gene sequence: CDR1 SGHAT, CDR2 FQNNGV. The CDR3 covers 16 residues. The CDR3 sequence: CASSLAGLAGVETQYF. The CDR3, as DNA: TGTGCCAGCAGCTTAGCCGGACTAGCGGGAGTGGAGACCCAGTACTTC.

V usage is TRBV20-1 and J usage is TRBJ2-2, with D possibly being TRBD1 (5 bases). V dropped 1 base and J dropped 6 bases, with 15 bases sitting between them. CDR1 is DFQATT, CDR2 SNEGSKA, per germline (reference sequence). This CDR3 contains 15 residues. The CDR3 DNA sequence: TGCAGTGCTAGAGTTCAGGGAAGTGATGCCGGGGAGCTGTTTTTT. The encoded protein is CSARVQGSDAGELFF.

This clonotype was detected only once. A single base separates this from a much larger clone, so it may be a read error. This rearrangement joins TRBV27 to TRBJ2-7; D is ambiguous. The V end was cut by 5 bases, the J end by 3 bases, with 17 bases between. The CDR3 covers 15 residues. Germline V gene data show CDR1 as MNHEY and CDR2 as SMNVEV (reference sequence). CDR3 residues: CASSLTTPLGYEQYF. Here the CDR3 DNA reads TGTGCCAGCAGTCTAACCACTCCACTGGGCTACGAGCAGTACTTC.

This rearrangement joins TRBV7-2 to TRBJ1-3, with D possibly being TRBD1 (5 bases). The V end was cut by 7 bases, the J end by 2 bases, with 15 bases between. The CDR3 spans 15 residues. CDR1 SGHTA and CDR2 FQGNSA come from the germline V gene. The CDR3 is CASTEGGEPGNTIYF. The CDR3 DNA reads TGTGCCAGCACCGAGGGAGGGGAACCTGGAAACACCATATATTTT. Based on the CDR3 plus reference TRBV7-2 and TRBJ1-3, the full variable domain is GAGVSQSPSNKVTEKGKDVELRCDPISGHTALYWYRQSLGQGLEFLIYFQGNSAPDKSGLPSDRFSAERTGGSVSTLTIQRTQQEDSAVYLCASTEGGEPGNTIYFGEGSWLTVV.

This clonotype was seen a few times. The chain links TRBV6-1 to TRBJ2-3; 7 positions match TRBD1. This CDR3 is 15 amino acids long. V shed 6 bases and J 3 bases; nucleotides not matched to a gene: 9. Germline assignment: CDR1 MNHNS and CDR2 SASEGT. CDR3: CASRTGALGTDTQYF. CDR3 sequence (DNA): TGTGCCAGCAGAACAGGGGCCCTAGGAACAGATACGCAGTATTTT.

Ten or more counts support this clonotype. The V gene is TRBV7-2, the J gene TRBJ2-4, with 14 nucleotides matching TRBD2. Germline CDR1 is SGHTA and CDR2 is FQGNSA. The CDR3 length is 15 residues. Trimming took 6 bases from V and 8 from J; bases not matched to a gene: 6. This chain's CDR3 is CASRLGLAGGDIQYF. The CDR3 coding sequence is TGTGCCAGCAGGCTAGGACTAGCGGGAGGAGACATTCAGTACTTC.

This clonotype occurred many times. V gene TRBV7-3 combines with J gene TRBJ2-7; no clear D. The V and J ends lost 1 base and 0 bases respectively, with 10 bases between them. The length of the CDR3 is 15 residues. Germline CDR1 SGHTA, CDR2 FQGTGA. The CDR3 DNA reads TGTGCCAGCAGCTTAATGGCCGGGTACTCCTACGAGCAGTACTTC. This translates into CASSLMAGYSYEQYF.

This clonotype was counted many times. The DNA of the CDR3 is TGCGCCAGCAGCCAAGACATTAGCGTAGCAGATACGCAGTATTTT. This encodes CASSQDISVADTQYF. The chain carries TRBV4-3 and TRBJ2-3, with D maybe TRBD2 (5 bases). Germline V gene data show CDR1 as LGHNA and CDR2 as YSLEER. V lost 0 bases and J 4 bases, leaving 11 bases between the germline ends. This CDR3 region has 15 residues.

Ten or more counts support this clonotype. V gene TRBV7-9 combines with J gene TRBJ2-7; D is unresolved. CDR1 is SEHNR and CDR2 is FQNEAQ in the germline V gene (reference sequence). The CDR3 spans 16 residues. Trimming shortened V by 1 base and J by 0 bases, and 13 bases separated the two germline ends. The CDR3 sequence is CASSLGHQLSSYEQYF. The CDR3 DNA sequence: TGTGCCAGCAGCTTAGGGCACCAGCTGAGCTCCTACGAGCAGTACTTC.

This clonotype was counted many times. V usage is TRBV10-3 and J usage is TRBJ2-6; D uncertain. Germline V lookup: CDR1 ENHRY, CDR2 SYGVKD. Trimming took 0 bases from V and 0 from J, leaving 9 bases between them. The CDR3 runs 17 residues. The CDR3 DNA reads as TGTGCCATCAGTGAGTCTGCAGCCGACTCTGGGGCCAACGTCCTGACTTTC. This codes for CAISESAADSGANVLTF.

This clonotype was seen many times. The chain employs TRBV20-1 and TRBJ2-1, with 13 bases fitting TRBD2. CDR3 length equals 14 residues. With 6 bases clipped from V and 8 bases from J, the junction kept 7 bases outside the gene matches. Germline CDR1 and CDR2: DFQATT and SNEGSKA (reference sequence). The CDR3 region has the DNA TGCAGTGCGGCCGGGACTAGCGGGACCCATGAGCAGTTCTTC. It yields the protein CSAAGTSGTHEQFF.

Comment on this clonotype: Possible read error: a much larger clone is one base away. The V and J genes are TRBV28 and TRBJ2-7; 9 bases are a match to TRBD2. The CDR3 length is 17 residues. CDR1 and CDR2 from the germline V gene are MDHEN and SYDVKM. The J segment lost 3 bases and the V segment lost 3 bases, leaving 12 bases of the junction unmatched. The CDR3 spells CASSLEVERGAGYEQYF. CDR3 nucleotides: TGTGCCAGCAGTTTGGAGGTAGAGCGGGGGGCGGGCTACGAGCAGTACTTC.

This clonotype was counted ten times or more. The rearrangement uses TRBV5-8 and TRBJ2-1; TRBD2 matches 8 bases. This CDR3 is built from 15 residues. Germline-derived CDR1 and CDR2 are SGHTS and YDEGEE. After removal of 2 bases from V and 10 bases from J, the junction contained 11 bases not matched to a gene. The CDR3 loop is CASSLGTRPPGEQFF. In DNA, the CDR3 is TGTGCCAGCAGCTTAGGGACTAGACCACCAGGGGAGCAGTTCTTC.

This clonotype was seen more than once but under ten times. A much larger clone lies a single base off, so this may be a read error. This chain uses TRBV19 with TRBJ2-7, with 9 bases aligning to TRBD2. The CDR3 covers 13 residues. Germline values: CDR1 LNHDA, CDR2 SQIVND (reference sequence). The V gene end was trimmed by 7 bases and the J gene end by 6 bases; junction bases not matched to a gene: 7. The CDR3 region is CASNAGTSSEQYF. The CDR3 bases are TGTGCCAGTAACGCAGGGACTAGCTCCGAGCAGTACTTC.

This clonotype occurred many times. This sequence joins TRBV28 and TRBJ2-5, with TRBD1 identical over 7 bases. V shed 5 bases, J shed 3 bases, and the junction held 6 bases outside the gene matches. The CDR3 has 14 amino acids. Germline-derived CDR1 and CDR2 are MDHEN and SYDVKM. In nucleotides, the CDR3 is TGTGCCAGCAGTATACCGACAGGGAAAGAGACCCAGTACTTC. This sequence encodes CASSIPTGKETQYF.

This clonotype was counted many times. V is TRBV20-1 and J is TRBJ2-5; D unclear. V lost 3 bases to trimming and J lost 2 bases, with 4 bases between them. Per the germline V gene, CDR1 is DFQATT and CDR2 is SNEGSKA (reference sequence). The CDR3 covers 11 residues. CDR3 nucleotides: TGCAGTGCTAGCCCGCAAGAGACCCAGTACTTC. It yields the protein CSASPQETQYF.

The genes are TRBV5-1 and TRBJ2-5, with D tentatively TRBD1 (5 bases). The germline V gene has CDR1 SGHRS and CDR2 YFSETQ. The CDR3 is 12 residues long. Trimming shortened V by 5 bases and J by 4 bases, and 9 bases separated the two germline ends. In DNA form, the CDR3 reads TGCGCCAGCAGGCGAGACAGAGAGACCCAGTACTTC. Its protein product is CASRRDRETQYF.

This clonotype was seen repeatedly, ten times or more. An end of the junction differs from the germline gene, which may be a read error. The chain combines TRBV7-3 with TRBJ2-3; possible D gene TRBD2, 6 bases. The CDR3 is 15 residues long. Germline assignment: CDR1 SGHTA and CDR2 FQGTGA. This CDR3 is CASSLTGGATDTQYF. As DNA, the CDR3 is TGTGCCAGCAGCCTAACGGGCGGGGCCACAGATACGCAGTATTTT.

This clonotype was picked up a small number of times. V and J are TRBV5-1 and TRBJ1-2; D perhaps matches TRBD1 (5 bases). CDR1 and CDR2 from the germline V gene are SGHRS and YFSETQ. V was pared by 0 bases and J by 6 bases, with 18 bases between. The CDR3 runs 16 residues. The CDR3 sequence: CASSLARETVGDGYTF. The CDR3 DNA reads as TGCGCCAGCAGCTTGGCCCGTGAGACGGTGGGGGATGGCTACACCTTC. The full variable domain, its missing parts supplied by reference TRBV5-1 and TRBJ1-2, is KAGVTQTPRYLIKTRGQQVTLSCSPISGHRSVSWYQQTPGQGLQFLFEYFSETQRNKGNFPGRFSGRQFSNSRSEMNVSTLELGDSALYLCASSLARETVGDGYTFGSGTRLTVV.

This clonotype was counted ten times or more. The chain couples TRBV28 to TRBJ2-1; 8 nucleotides match TRBD1. The CDR3 length is 17 residues. The junction had 9 bases not matched to a gene; V was cut back by 5 bases and J by 0 bases. Germline-derived CDR1 and CDR2 are MDHEN and SYDVKM. In nucleotides, the CDR3 is TGTGCCAGCAGTCTACCCGGACAGGGTGGCTCCTACAATGAGCAGTTCTTC. The encoded protein is CASSLPGQGGSYNEQFF.

The sample holds many counts of this clonotype. The rearrangement uses TRBV6-2 or TRBV6-3 and TRBJ2-1; no reliable D call. With 5 bases removed from V and 9 bases from J, the gap between germline ends came to 11 bases. The CDR3 contains 12 residues. Germline CDR1 and CDR2: MNHEY and SVGEGT. The CDR3 nucleotides are TGTGCCAGCAGTACCAGTTCCCCTGAGCAGTTCTTC. It translates to CASSTSSPEQFF.

This clonotype was seen ten or more times. The J gene is TRBJ2-2, the V gene TRBV20-1; 9 bases agree with TRBD2. V gave up 5 bases and J gave up 5 bases; unmatched junction bases: 9. The CDR3 runs 15 residues. Per germline, CDR1 DFQATT and CDR2 SNEGSKA (reference sequence). The CDR3 loop reads CSAPRAGGRTGELFF. Written as DNA, the CDR3 is TGCAGTGCTCCAAGGGCGGGAGGGCGGACCGGGGAGCTGTTTTTT.

This clonotype was detected ten times or more. The chain employs TRBV7-2 and TRBJ2-3, with D perhaps TRBD2 (6 bases). CDR3 size: 14 residues. V was cut by 5 bases and J by 5 bases, with 14 bases left in between. Germline lookup yields CDR1 SGHTA and CDR2 FQGNSA. The CDR3 region is CASSALAFGDTQYF. DNA for the CDR3: TGTGCCAGCAGCGCACTAGCCTTCGGAGATACGCAGTATTTT. The complete variable domain, with remaining parts taken from reference TRBV7-2 and TRBJ2-3, reads GAGVSQSPSNKVTEKGKDVELRCDPISGHTALYWYRQSLGQGLEFLIYFQGNSAPDKSGLPSDRFSAERTGGSVSTLTIQRTQQEDSAVYLCASSALAFGDTQYFGPGTRLTVL.

This clonotype was counted many times. The J gene is TRBJ2-1, the V gene TRBV28; 10 bases map to TRBD2. The trim removed 5 bases at V and 5 bases at J, leaving 9 bases unmatched. Germline loops: CDR1 MDHEN, CDR2 SYDVKM. This CDR3 region has 16 residues. Here the CDR3 reads CASSKTGTSVNNEQFF. In DNA form, the CDR3 reads TGTGCCAGCAGTAAAACCGGGACTAGCGTCAACAATGAGCAGTTCTTC.

The genes are TRBV3-1 and TRBJ2-2, with 9 bases fitting TRBD2. The germline gives CDR1 LGHDT, CDR2 YNNKEL (reference sequence). Trimming took 4 bases from V and 10 from J; bases not matched to a gene: 10. The length of the CDR3 is 15 residues. In DNA form, the CDR3 reads TGTGCCAGCAGCCTAGCGGGAGAGTACGGCGAGGAGCTGTTTTTT. It codes for CASSLAGEYGEELFF. Full variable domain (outside the CDR3, taken from reference TRBV3-1 and TRBJ2-2): DTAVSQTPKYLVTQMGNDKSIKCEQNLGHDTMYWYKQDSKKFLKIMFSYNNKELIINETVPNRFSPKSPDKAHLNLHINSLELGDSAVYFCASSLAGEYGEELFFGEGSRLTVL.

This clonotype has ten or more counts. The CDR3 is CASSLKLSGANVLTF. CDR3 nucleotide sequence: TGTGCCAGCAGTCTGAAACTCTCTGGGGCCAACGTCCTGACTTTC. V gene TRBV2 combines with J gene TRBJ2-6; D gene unclear. The V end lost 5 bases, the J end lost 0 bases, and 8 bases lay between the germline ends. Germline CDR1 reads SNHLY; CDR2 reads FYNNEI. The CDR3 runs 15 residues.

The chain has TRBV28 and TRBJ1-5, with TRBD1 identical over 7 bases. This CDR3 is 16 amino acids long. Germline CDR1 and CDR2: MDHEN and SYDVKM. V dropped 4 bases and J dropped 0; count of bases not matched to a gene: 6. Written as DNA, the CDR3 is TGTGCCAGCAGTTCACCGGGACAGTATAGCAATCAGCCCCAGCATTTT. Translation: CASSSPGQYSNQPQHF. Looking up the rest from reference TRBV28 and TRBJ1-5 gives the full variable domain: DVKVTQSSRYLVKRTGEKVFLECVQDMDHENMFWYRQDPGLGLRLIYFSYDVKMKEKGDIPEGYSVSREKKERFSLILESASTNQTSMYLCASSSPGQYSNQPQHFGDGTRLSIL.

This clonotype was counted many times. J is TRBJ2-3 and V is TRBV7-9, with 8 bases lining up with TRBD2. The germline V gene encodes CDR1 SEHNR and CDR2 FQNEAQ (reference sequence). CDR3 length: 16 residues. After removal of 3 bases from V and 6 bases from J, the junction contained 11 bases not matched to a gene. CDR3 nucleotides: TGTGCCAGCAGCTTTATCACGGGAGGGGGAGCGGATACGCAGTATTTT. The encoded protein is CASSFITGGGADTQYF. Complete variable domain (other parts from reference TRBV7-9 and TRBJ2-3): DTGVSQNPRHKITKRGQNVTFRCDPISEHNRLYWYRQTLGQGPEFLTYFQNEAQLEKSRLLSDRFSAERPKGSFSTLEIQRTEQGDSAMYLCASSFITGGGADTQYFGPGTRLTVL.